This entry lists 14 T cell receptor beta chains sequenced from one sample in a study of radiotherapy plus CTLA-4 blockade in lung cancer. The repertoire was sequenced with immunoSEQ multiplex PCR; TCRdb's copy has only in-frame clones and lacks some. The table shows fewer than 100,000 clones, with under 85% occurring only once. The sample in question was peripheral blood, obtained from a patient treated with radiotherapy plus ipilimumab. These receptors were obtained from a human donor with non-small cell lung cancer who had stable disease on radiotherapy plus ipilimumab.

The chain recombines TRBV30 with TRBJ1-2, with D possibly matching TRBD1 (5 bases). Germline V gene data show CDR1 as GTSNPN and CDR2 as SVGIG (reference sequence). The V and J ends lost 0 bases and 4 bases respectively, with 12 bases between them. The CDR3 runs to 14 residues. The CDR3 is CAWSVGRGAYGYTF. CDR3 bases: TGTGCCTGGAGTGTTGGCCGGGGCGCCTATGGCTACACCTTC.

The V call is TRBV1, the J call TRBJ2-4; the table's D call TRBD1 went unverified against the DNA. TRBV1 is described as a pseudogene. This CDR3 spans 16 amino acids. The CDR3 reads CTSSQDRGIAKNIQYF. The DNA of the CDR3 is TGCACCAGCAGCCAAGACAGGGGAATAGCCAAAAACATTCAGTACTTC.

This sequence joins TRBV5-1 and TRBJ2-1; TRBD1 aligns across 9 bases. The germline V gene encodes CDR1 SGHRS and CDR2 YFSETQ. The junction had 8 bases not matched to a gene; V was cut back by 0 bases and J by 7 bases. The CDR3 has 16 amino acids. As DNA, the CDR3 is TGCGCCAGCAGCTTGGCGGACAGGGGAAGCGAGAATGAGCAGTTCTTC. This gives the protein CASSLADRGSENEQFF.

The rearrangement links TRBV28 to TRBJ1-2; TRBD1 matches 10 bases. V lost 7 bases to trimming and J lost 3 bases; unmatched junction nucleotides: 5. The CDR3 covers 14 residues. Germline V lookup: CDR1 MDHEN, CDR2 SYDVKM. The DNA of the CDR3 is TGTGCCAGCATCTCGGACAGGGGGTACTATGGCTACACCTTC. Translation gives CASISDRGYYGYTF.

The chain recombines TRBV19 with TRBJ1-2, with D hard to call. Germline V lookup: CDR1 LNHDA, CDR2 SQIVND (reference sequence). The CDR3 runs to 16 residues. V was pared by 6 bases and J by 1 base, with 18 bases between. The CDR3 reads CASRRPGSHFNYGYTF. The CDR3 DNA is TGTGCCAGTAGGCGACCGGGCTCCCATTTTAACTATGGCTACACCTTC.

The J gene is TRBJ1-1, the V gene TRBV19; D not certain. Germline V gene data show CDR1 as LNHDA and CDR2 as SQIVND (reference sequence). The CDR3 consists of 14 residues. Trimming stripped 4 bases from V and 1 base from J, with 10 bases between. Here the CDR3 reads CASSSWGANTEAFF. In DNA form, the CDR3 reads TGTGCCAGTAGTAGCTGGGGAGCGAACACTGAAGCTTTCTTT.

V usage is TRBV11-3 and J usage is TRBJ2-2; D unclear. CDR3 size: 13 residues. Germline loops: CDR1 SGHNT, CDR2 YENEEA. V lost 4 bases, J lost 6 bases, and 9 bases lay in between. CDR3 in DNA: TGTGCCAGCAGCTCGACTGTCGCCGGGGAGCTGTTTTTT. Protein sequence: CASSSTVAGELFF.

The chain recombines TRBV5-1 with TRBJ2-1; 7 bases are shared with TRBD2. V shed 4 bases and J 0 bases; nucleotides not matched to a gene: 4. This CDR3 contains 15 residues. Germline-derived CDR1 and CDR2 are SGHRS and YFSETQ. This chain's CDR3 is CASSPLASSYNEQFF. CDR3 nucleotide sequence: TGCGCCAGCAGCCCACTAGCGAGCTCCTACAATGAGCAGTTCTTC.

This chain links TRBV9 with TRBJ2-1, with TRBD1 identical over 8 bases. Trimming took 6 bases from V and 7 from J; bases not matched to a gene: 12. Germline V gives CDR1 SGDLS, CDR2 YYNGEE. The CDR3 sequence is 15 residues long. In DNA form, the CDR3 reads TGTGCCAGCACCGCGTACGGACAGGGAGTTAATGAGCAGTTCTTC. Protein sequence: CASTAYGQGVNEQFF. Combining the CDR3 with reference TRBV9 and TRBJ2-1 gives the whole variable domain DSGVTQTPKHLITATGQRVTLRCSPRSGDLSVYWYQQSLDQGLQFLIQYYNGEERAKGNILERFSAQQFPDLHSELNLSSLELGDSALYFCASTAYGQGVNEQFFGPGTRLTVL.

This sequence joins TRBV28 and TRBJ2-2, with TRBD2 as a possible D gene (5 bases). Germline values: CDR1 MDHEN, CDR2 SYDVKM. There are 14 residues in the CDR3. Between the trimmed V and J ends, which lost 10 bases and 0 bases, there was a span of 12 bases. The chain's CDR3 is CAIGGFPNTGELFF. The CDR3 DNA reads TGTGCCATCGGCGGGTTCCCGAACACCGGGGAGCTGTTTTTT.

The V call is TRBV10-2, the J call TRBJ1-5, with a weak D call TRBD1 (5 bases). Germline V CDR1 and CDR2: WSHSY, SAAADI. CDR3 size: 13 residues. Deletions cut 7 bases from V and 3 bases from J, with 10 bases between. The CDR3 is CASTAGNNQPQHF. CDR3 bases: TGCGCCAGCACGGCAGGGAACAATCAGCCCCAGCATTTT.

This chain connects TRBV7-3 to TRBJ2-7; tentative D call: TRBD1 (6 bases). The CDR3 is made up of 13 amino acids. Germline V gene data show CDR1 as SGHTA and CDR2 as FQGTGA. Trimming removed 1 base from V and 7 bases from J, with 11 bases in between. The chain's CDR3 is CASSLIRGGEQYF. The CDR3 DNA reads as TGTGCCAGCAGCTTAATCAGGGGTGGTGAGCAGTACTTC.

The chain has TRBV7-8 and TRBJ1-2, with a weak D call TRBD1 (5 bases). Germline V gives CDR1 SGHVS, CDR2 FQNEAQ. The V and J ends lost 4 bases and 5 bases respectively, with 11 bases between them. This CDR3 region has 13 residues. In DNA, the CDR3 is TGTGCCAGCAGCTACCAGGGATATTATGGCTACACCTTC. It is translated as CASSYQGYYGYTF. Combining the CDR3 with reference TRBV7-8 and TRBJ1-2 gives the whole variable domain GAGVSQSPRYKVAKRGQDVALRCDPISGHVSLFWYQQALGQGPEFLTYFQNEAQLDKSGLPSDRFFAERPEGSVSTLKIQRTQQEDSAVYLCASSYQGYYGYTFGSGTRLTVV.

The rearrangement uses TRBV4-2 and TRBJ1-6, with D possibly TRBD1 on 5 matching bases. Trimming took 1 base from V and 9 from J, leaving 13 bases between them. Germline CDR1 LGHNA, CDR2 YNFKEQ. The length of the CDR3 is 15 residues. Here the CDR3 reads CASSQVWGLASPLHF. In DNA form, the CDR3 reads TGTGCCAGCAGCCAAGTCTGGGGGTTAGCTTCACCCCTCCACTTT.